This T cell receptor (beta chain) was retrieved from a study of tumor and adjacent non-tumor tissue in lung cancer. Findings and caveats of the study: Top 100 clones took a larger repertoire share in normal lung.

RNA was extracted from bulk tissue without any cell sorting. More than 3 cm separated this lung sample from the edge of the tumor. Three rounds of nested PCR, following a modified ARM-PCR protocol, produced the TCRbeta library. Each CDR3 protein is one row after TCRdb ran MiXCR on the multiplex PCR reads. The table has 60,000 to 65,000 distinct CDR3 sequences, 61% seen once. Trimming cost V 2 bases and J 4 bases; bases outside gene matches: 4. Germline V lookup: CDR1 SGHDT, CDR2 YYEEEE. The CDR3 totals 15 residues. This clonotype has at least ten counts. The antigen remains undetermined. The V gene is TRBV5-6, the J gene TRBJ2-3; 10 nucleotides agree with TRBD1. Sequencing was done on a sample of distant non-tumor lung tissue. The receptor was derived from a man between 65 and 85 years old with non-small cell lung cancer. The CDR3 loop is CASSFLTGGADTQYF. CDR3 coding DNA: TGTGCCAGCAGCTTTTTGACAGGGGGCGCAGATACGCAGTATTTT.